This TCR beta chain was obtained from a study of T cells in Graves' hyperthyroidism and ophthalmopathy. Study results and caveats: Ophthalmopathy could be told apart from stable hyperthyroidism with a 13 V-J model.

The CDR3 runs to 17 residues. CDR1 is LNHDA, CDR2 SQIVND, per germline (reference sequence). V lost 6 bases to trimming and J lost 7 bases; unmatched junction nucleotides: 18. RNA transcripts served as the template for amplifying TCR beta CDR3 regions. The TCR CDR3 was amplified in a first-round RT-PCR using the HTBI primer set. MiXCR, run by TCRdb on the multiplex PCR reads, gives a single entry per CDR3 protein. The sample has 640,000 or so distinct CDR3 sequences; around 14% are singletons. A note on this clonotype: As yet, its antigen is unknown.

Clinical Activity Scores of at least 3, NOSPECS grades of at least 4 and durations under 3 months characterized ophthalmopathy patients. Diagnoses were established using clinical symptoms, serum thyroxine and TRAb, thyroid ultrasound and orbital computed tomography. The receptor was derived from a woman under 30 with Graves' ophthalmopathy. This chain links TRBV19 with TRBJ2-1; TRBD1 matches 7 bases. Input material: blood. CDR3 DNA: TGTGCCAGTAGACACAGGGGCCACAATCAGCCGTGGAATGAGCAGTTCTTC. This sequence encodes CASRHRGHNQPWNEQFF.